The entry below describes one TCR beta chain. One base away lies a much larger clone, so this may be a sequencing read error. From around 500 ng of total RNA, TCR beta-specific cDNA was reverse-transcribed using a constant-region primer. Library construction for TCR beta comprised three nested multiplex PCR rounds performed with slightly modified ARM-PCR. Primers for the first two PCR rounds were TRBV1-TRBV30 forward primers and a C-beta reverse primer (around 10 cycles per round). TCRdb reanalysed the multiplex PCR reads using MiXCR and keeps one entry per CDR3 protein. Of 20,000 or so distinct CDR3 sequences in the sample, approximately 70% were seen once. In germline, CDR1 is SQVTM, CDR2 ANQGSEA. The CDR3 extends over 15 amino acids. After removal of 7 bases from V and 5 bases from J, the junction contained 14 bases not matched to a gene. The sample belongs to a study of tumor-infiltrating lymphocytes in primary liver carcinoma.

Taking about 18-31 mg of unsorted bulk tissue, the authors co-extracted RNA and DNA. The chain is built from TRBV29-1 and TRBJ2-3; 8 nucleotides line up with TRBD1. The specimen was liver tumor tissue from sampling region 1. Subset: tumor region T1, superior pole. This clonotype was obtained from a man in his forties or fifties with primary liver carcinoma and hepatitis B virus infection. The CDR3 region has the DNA TGCAGCGCTGCGTGGGCAGGGGGCATAGGAGATACGCAGTATTTT. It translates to CSAAWAGGIGDTQYF.